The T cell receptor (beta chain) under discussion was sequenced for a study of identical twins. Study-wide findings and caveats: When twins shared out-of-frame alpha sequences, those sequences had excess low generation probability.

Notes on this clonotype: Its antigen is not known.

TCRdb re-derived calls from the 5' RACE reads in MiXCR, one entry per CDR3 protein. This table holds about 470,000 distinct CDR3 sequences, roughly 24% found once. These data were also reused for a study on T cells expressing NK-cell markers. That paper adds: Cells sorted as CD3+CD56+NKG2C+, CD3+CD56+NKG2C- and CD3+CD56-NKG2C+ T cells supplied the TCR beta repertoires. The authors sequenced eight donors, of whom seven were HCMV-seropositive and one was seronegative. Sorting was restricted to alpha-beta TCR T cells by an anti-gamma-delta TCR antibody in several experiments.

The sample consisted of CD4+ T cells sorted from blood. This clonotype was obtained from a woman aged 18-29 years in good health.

CDR3 nucleotides: TGTGCCAGCAGCCATAGTAGCGGGCTCTACAATGAGCAGTTCTTC. It is translated as CASSHSSGLYNEQFF. This chain joins TRBV16 and TRBJ2-1; 7 nucleotides align to TRBD2. The CDR3 is 15 residues long. Germline V lookup: CDR1 KGHSY, CDR2 FQNENV. The junction had 5 bases not matched to a gene; V was cut back by 3 bases and J by 3 bases.